The source of this T cell receptor (beta chain) is a study of blood T cell repertoires in COVID-19. For the study at large: Italy, Spain and the United States were the sources of the convalescent and acute COVID-19 samples. The analysed material was cDNA or gDNA that came from T cells, B-cell-depleted T cells, or PBMCs.

The CDR3 spans 14 residues. CDR1 is LGHNA, CDR2 YSLEER, per germline. Trimming cost V 4 bases and J 6 bases, with 15 bases left between them. Repertoires were generated with immunoSEQ multiplex PCR, while TCRdb's copy carries only in-frame clones and drops some. The sample records some 190,000 clones, about 88% being singletons. This sequence joins TRBV4-3 and TRBJ1-1, with TRBD1 as a possible D gene (6 bases). The receptor's source is a woman aged 80 or over with acute or convalescent COVID-19. The specimen was peripheral blood. CDR3 amino acids: CASSLQGGGPEAFF. The CDR3, as DNA: TGCGCCAGCAGCCTTCAAGGGGGGGGTCCTGAAGCTTTCTTT.